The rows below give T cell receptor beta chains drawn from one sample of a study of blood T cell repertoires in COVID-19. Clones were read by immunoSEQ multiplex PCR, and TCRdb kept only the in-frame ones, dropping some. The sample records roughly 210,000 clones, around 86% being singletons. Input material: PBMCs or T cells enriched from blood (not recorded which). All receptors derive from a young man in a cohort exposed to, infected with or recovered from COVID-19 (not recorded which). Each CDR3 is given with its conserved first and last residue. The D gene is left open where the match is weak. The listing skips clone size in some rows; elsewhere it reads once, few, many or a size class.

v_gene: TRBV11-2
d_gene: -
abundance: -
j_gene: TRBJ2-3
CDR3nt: TGTGCCAGCAGCTTAGTTTTGTCCTCCTTAGATACGCAGTATTTT
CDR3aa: CASSLVLSSLDTQYF

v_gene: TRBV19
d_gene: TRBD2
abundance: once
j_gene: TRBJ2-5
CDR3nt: TGTGCCAGTAGTGCAGCGGGAGAAGAGACCCAGTACTTC
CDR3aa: CASSAAGEETQYF

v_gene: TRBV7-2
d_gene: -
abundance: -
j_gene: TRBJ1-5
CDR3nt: TGTGCCAGCAGCCCTAGGGGACAAGAAAATCAGCCCCAGCATTTT
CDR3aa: CASSPRGQENQPQHF

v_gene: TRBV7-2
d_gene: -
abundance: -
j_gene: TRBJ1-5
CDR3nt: TGTGCCAGCAGCCTGAACCCTCTGGGGGCCTGGGGTCAGCCCCAGCATTTT
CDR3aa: CASSLNPLGAWGQPQHF

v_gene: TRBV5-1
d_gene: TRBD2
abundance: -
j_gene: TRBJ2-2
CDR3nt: TGCGCCAGCAGCATCGGGACTAGCGCGTACACCGGGGAGCTGTTTTTT
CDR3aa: CASSIGTSAYTGELFF

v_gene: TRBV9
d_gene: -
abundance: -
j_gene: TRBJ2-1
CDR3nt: TGTGCCAGCAGCGTAGGGCTCGACTACAATGAGCAGTTCTTC
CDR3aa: CASSVGLDYNEQFF

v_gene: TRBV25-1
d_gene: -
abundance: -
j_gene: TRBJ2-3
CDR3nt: TGTGCCAGCAGTGAAAAGGTGCGGGGCGGCCGCACAGATACGCAGTATTTT
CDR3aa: CASSEKVRGGRTDTQYF

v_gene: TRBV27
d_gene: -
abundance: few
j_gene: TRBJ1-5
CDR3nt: TGTGCCAGCAGCCCACAGGATAGCAATCAGCCCCAGCATTTT
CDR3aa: CASSPQDSNQPQHF

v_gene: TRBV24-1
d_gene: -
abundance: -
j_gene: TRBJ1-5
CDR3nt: TGTGCCACCAGTCGTGTCGGCAATCAGCCCCAGCATTTT
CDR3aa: CATSRVGNQPQHF

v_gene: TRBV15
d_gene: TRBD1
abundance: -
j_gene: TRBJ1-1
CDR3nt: TGTGCCACCAGTCCAGGGGGGATTGACGGGAGTGAGAACACTGAAGCTTTCTTT
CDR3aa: CATSPGGIDGSENTEAFF

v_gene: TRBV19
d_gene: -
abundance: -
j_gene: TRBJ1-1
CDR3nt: TGTGCCAGTAGCGCGGGAGGAGCCCCACAGCGAGGTGAAGCTTTCTTT
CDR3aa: CASSAGGAPQRGEAFF

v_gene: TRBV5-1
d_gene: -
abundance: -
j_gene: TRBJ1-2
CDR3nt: TGCGCCAGCAGCGAGCCAGGGGTAATCTATGGCTACACCTTC
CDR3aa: CASSEPGVIYGYTF

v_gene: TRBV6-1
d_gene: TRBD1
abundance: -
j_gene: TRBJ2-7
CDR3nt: TGTGCCAGCAGTGAATGGGGGACAGGGGCGGACGAGCAGTACTTC
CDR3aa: CASSEWGTGADEQYF

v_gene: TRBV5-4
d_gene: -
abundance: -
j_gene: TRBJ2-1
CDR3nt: TGTGCCAGCAGCTCAGGACTCCTATACAATGAGCAGTTCTTC
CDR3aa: CASSSGLLYNEQFF

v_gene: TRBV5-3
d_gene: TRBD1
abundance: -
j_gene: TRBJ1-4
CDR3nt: TGTGCCAGAACCGGGACAGGGGGCACAAGAAATGAAAAACTGTTTTTT
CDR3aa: CARTGTGGTRNEKLFF

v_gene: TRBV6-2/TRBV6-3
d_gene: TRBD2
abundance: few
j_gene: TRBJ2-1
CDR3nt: TGTGCCAGCAGTTATTTAAGTCCCAGCGGGAGGGCAAATGAGCAGTTCTTC
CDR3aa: CASSYLSPSGRANEQFF

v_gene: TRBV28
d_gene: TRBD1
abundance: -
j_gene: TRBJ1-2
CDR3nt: TGTGCCAGCAGACCGCAGACAGGGTTAGGCTACACCTTC
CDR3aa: CASRPQTGLGYTF

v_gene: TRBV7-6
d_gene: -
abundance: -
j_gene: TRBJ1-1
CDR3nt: TGTGCCAGCAGCTTAGGGGAGAATCAAGAAGCTTTCTTT
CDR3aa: CASSLGENQEAFF

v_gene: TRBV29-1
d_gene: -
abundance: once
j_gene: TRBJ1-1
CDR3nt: TGCAGCGTTGAGCATCCAGGGGTCCTTGAAGCTTTCTTT
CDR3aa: CSVEHPGVLEAFF

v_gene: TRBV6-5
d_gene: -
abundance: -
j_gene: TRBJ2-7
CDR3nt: TGTGCCAGCAGTCCTTGGACAGATTACGAGCAGTACTTC
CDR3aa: CASSPWTDYEQYF

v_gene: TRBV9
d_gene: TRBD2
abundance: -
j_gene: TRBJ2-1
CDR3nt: TGTGCCAGCAGCCCGGGCCGGCGACTAGCGGGAGGGCATGAGCAGTTCTTC
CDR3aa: CASSPGRRLAGGHEQFF

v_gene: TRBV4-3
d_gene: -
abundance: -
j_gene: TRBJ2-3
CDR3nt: TGCGCCAGCAGCCAAGGTTCGACTCAAGGCACAGATACGCAGTATTTT
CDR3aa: CASSQGSTQGTDTQYF

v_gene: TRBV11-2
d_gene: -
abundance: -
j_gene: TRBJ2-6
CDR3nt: TGTGCCAGCAGCTTACACAGCCTCTCTGGGGCCAACGTCCTGACTTTC
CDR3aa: CASSLHSLSGANVLTF

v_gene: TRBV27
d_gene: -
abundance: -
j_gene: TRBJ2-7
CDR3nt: TGTGCCAGCAGTTCGGACAGCTACGAGCAGTACTTC
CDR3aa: CASSSDSYEQYF

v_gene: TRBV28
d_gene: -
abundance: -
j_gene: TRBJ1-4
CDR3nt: TGTGCCAGCAGTTTGCGCGGGACCCAAGCGGAAAAACTGTTTTTT
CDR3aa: CASSLRGTQAEKLFF